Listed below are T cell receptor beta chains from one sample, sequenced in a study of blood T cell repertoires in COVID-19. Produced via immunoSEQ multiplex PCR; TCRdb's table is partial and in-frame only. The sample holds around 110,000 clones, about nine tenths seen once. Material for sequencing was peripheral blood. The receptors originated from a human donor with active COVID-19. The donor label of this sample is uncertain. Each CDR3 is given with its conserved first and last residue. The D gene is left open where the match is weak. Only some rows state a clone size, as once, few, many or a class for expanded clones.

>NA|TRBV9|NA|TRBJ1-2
CASSVAVGALTF
NA
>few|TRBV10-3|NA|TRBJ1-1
CAITEGGTTESGIF
TGTGCCATCACCGAGGGTGGGACAACCGAATCTGGTATCTTT
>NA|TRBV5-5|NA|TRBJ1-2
CASSLAGALLRTF
TGTGCCAGCAGCTTGGCAGGGGCTTTGTTGCGCACCTTC
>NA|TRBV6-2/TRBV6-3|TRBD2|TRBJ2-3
CASSYAMGRGGTDTQYF
TGTGCCAGCAGTTACGCCATGGGGCGGGGGGGCACAGATACGCAGTATTTT
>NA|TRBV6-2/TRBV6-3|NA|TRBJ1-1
CASSYSGRGNTEAFF
TGTGCCAGCAGTTACTCTGGCAGGGGAAACACTGAAGCTTTCTTT
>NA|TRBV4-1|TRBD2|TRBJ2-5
CASSQVGTSGEETQYF
TGCGCCAGCAGCCAAGTTGGGACTAGCGGGGAAGAGACCCAGTACTTC
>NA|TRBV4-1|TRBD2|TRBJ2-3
CASSQIVGGGDTQYF
TGCGCCAGCAGCCAAATTGTCGGGGGGGGAGATACGCAGTATTTT
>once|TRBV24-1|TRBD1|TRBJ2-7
CATSDLHGGQSLVF
TGTGCCACCAGTGATTTGCATGGGGGACAGAGCCTTGTTTTC
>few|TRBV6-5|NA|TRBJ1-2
CATSIAASPLLF
TGTGCCACCTCTATTGCGGCCTCCCCTCTTCTCTTC
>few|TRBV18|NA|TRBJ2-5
CASSLQETQYF
TGTGCCAGCTCATTACAAGAGACCCAGTACTTC
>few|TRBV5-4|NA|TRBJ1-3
CASSLEQGVSGNTIYF
TGTGCCAGCAGCTTGGAGCAGGGCGTCTCTGGAAACACCATATATTTT
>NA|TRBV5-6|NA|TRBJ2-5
CASSWVRGRGKTQYF
TGTGCCAGCAGCTGGGTGAGGGGGCGCGGGAAGACCCAGTACTTC
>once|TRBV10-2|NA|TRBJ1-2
CASSDTGHWGYTF
TGCGCCAGCAGTGATACAGGCCATTGGGGCTACACCTTC
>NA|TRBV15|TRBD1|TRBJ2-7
CATSTLTGVSYEQYF
TGTGCCACCAGCACCCTGACAGGGGTTTCCTACGAGCAGTACTTC
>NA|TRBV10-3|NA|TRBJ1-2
CAIRRDTTNYGYTF
TGTGCCATCAGGAGGGACACGACCAACTATGGCTACACCTTC